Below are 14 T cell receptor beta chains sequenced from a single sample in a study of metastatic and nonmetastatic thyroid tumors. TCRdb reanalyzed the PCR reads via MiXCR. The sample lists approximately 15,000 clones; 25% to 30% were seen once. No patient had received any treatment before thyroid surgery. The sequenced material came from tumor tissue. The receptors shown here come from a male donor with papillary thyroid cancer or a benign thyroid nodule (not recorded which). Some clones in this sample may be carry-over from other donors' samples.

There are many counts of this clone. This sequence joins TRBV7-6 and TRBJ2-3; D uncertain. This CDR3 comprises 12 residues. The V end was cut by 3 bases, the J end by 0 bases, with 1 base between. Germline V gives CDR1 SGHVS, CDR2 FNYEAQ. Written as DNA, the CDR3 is TGTGCCAGCAGCTTGAGCACAGATACGCAGTATTTT. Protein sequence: CASSLSTDTQYF.

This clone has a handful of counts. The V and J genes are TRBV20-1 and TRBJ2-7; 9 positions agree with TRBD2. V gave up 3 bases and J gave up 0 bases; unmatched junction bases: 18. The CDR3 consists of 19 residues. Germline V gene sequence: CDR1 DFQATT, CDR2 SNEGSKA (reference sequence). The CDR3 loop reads CSASRREGHIYLSSYEQYF. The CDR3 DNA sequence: TGCAGTGCTAGCAGGCGGGAGGGTCATATTTATCTGAGCTCCTACGAGCAGTACTTC.

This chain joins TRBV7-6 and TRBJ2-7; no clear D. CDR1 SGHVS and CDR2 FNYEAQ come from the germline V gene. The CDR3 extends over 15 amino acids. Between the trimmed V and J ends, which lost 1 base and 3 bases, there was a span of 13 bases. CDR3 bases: TGTGCCAGCAGCTTAGTTTCGGGTCAGGACTACGAGCAGTACTTC. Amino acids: CASSLVSGQDYEQYF. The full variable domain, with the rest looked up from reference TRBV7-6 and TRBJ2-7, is GAGVSQSPRYKVTKRGQDVALRCDPISGHVSLYWYRQALGQGPEFLTYFNYEAQQDKSGLPNDRFSAERPEGSISTLTIQRTEQRDSAMYRCASSLVSGQDYEQYFGPGTRLTVT.

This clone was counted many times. In nucleotides, the CDR3 is TGTGCCAGCACCCGAGGAGGAGGGATGGTTGAGCAGTTCTTC. It specifies CASTRGGGMVEQFF. The chain employs TRBV6-1 and TRBJ2-1, with D perhaps matching TRBD2 (6 bases). Trimming stripped 7 bases from V and 9 bases from J, with 19 bases between. Germline CDR1 and CDR2: MNHNS and SASEGT. The CDR3 totals 14 residues.

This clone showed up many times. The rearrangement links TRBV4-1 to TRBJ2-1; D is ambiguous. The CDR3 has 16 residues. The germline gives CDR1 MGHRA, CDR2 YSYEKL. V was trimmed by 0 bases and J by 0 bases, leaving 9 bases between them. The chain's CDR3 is CASSQEQLSSYNEQFF. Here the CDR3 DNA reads TGCGCCAGCAGCCAAGAACAGTTAAGCTCCTACAATGAGCAGTTCTTC.

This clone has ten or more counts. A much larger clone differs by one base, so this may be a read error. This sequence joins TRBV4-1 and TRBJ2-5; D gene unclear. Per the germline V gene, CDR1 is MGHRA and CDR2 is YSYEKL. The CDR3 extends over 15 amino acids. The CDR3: CASSRVYGAQETQCF. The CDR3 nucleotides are TGCGCCAGCAGCCGAGTGTACGGCGCCCAAGAGACCCAGTGCTTC.

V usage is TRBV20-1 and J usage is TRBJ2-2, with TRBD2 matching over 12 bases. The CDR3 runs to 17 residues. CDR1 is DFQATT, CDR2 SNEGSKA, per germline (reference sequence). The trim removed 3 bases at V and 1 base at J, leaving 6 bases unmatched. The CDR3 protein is CSASDLLAGGNTGELFF. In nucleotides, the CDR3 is TGCAGTGCTAGTGATCTACTAGCGGGAGGGAACACCGGGGAGCTGTTTTTT.

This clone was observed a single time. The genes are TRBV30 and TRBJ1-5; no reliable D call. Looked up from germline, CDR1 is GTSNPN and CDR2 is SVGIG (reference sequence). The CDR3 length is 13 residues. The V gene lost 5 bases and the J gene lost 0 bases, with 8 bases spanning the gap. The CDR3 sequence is CAWALSSNQPQHF. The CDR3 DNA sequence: TGTGCCTGGGCATTAAGTAGCAATCAGCCCCAGCATTTT.

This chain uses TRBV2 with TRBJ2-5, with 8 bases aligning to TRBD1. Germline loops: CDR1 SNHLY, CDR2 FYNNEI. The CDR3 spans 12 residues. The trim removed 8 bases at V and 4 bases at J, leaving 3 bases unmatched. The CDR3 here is CASVGQGETQYF. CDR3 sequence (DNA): TGTGCCAGCGTTGGACAGGGAGAGACCCAGTACTTC.

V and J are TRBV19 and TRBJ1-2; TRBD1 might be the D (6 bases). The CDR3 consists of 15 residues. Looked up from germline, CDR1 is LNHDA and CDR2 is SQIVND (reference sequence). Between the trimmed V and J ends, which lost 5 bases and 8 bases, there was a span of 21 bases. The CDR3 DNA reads TGTGCCAGTAGTCCCCGGGCAGGGGAGGCAGGAGGCTACACCTTC. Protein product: CASSPRAGEAGGYTF.

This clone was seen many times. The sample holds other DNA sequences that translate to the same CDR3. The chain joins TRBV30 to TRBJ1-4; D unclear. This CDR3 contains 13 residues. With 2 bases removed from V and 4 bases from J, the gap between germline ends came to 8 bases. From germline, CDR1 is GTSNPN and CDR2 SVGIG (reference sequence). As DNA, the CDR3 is TGTGCCTGGAGTTTTGCGGTTAATGAAAAACTGTTTTTT. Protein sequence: CAWSFAVNEKLFF.

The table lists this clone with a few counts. In DNA, the CDR3 is TGTGCCAGCAGTCAACAGGGTCCTGACTATGGCTACACCTTC. Translation: CASSQQGPDYGYTF. The chain combines TRBV12-3 or TRBV12-4 with TRBJ1-2, with D maybe TRBD1 (6 bases). CDR3 length: 14 amino acids. V was pared by 5 bases and J by 3 bases, with 13 bases between.

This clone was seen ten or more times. CDR3 nucleotide sequence: TGTGCCAGCAGCTTAGCATCCCGAGAACGGGAAAAACTGTTTTTT. Its protein is CASSLASREREKLFF. The chain uses TRBV7-8 and TRBJ1-4; D unclear. V shed 0 bases and J shed 8 bases, with 13 bases lying between them. Germline values: CDR1 SGHVS, CDR2 FQNEAQ. The CDR3 totals 15 residues.

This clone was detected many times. CDR3 sequence: CSVGKDRVSDEQFF. The CDR3 nucleotides read TGCAGCGTTGGGAAGGACAGGGTGAGTGATGAGCAGTTCTTC. The chain links TRBV29-1 to TRBJ2-1; 8 bases match TRBD1. The CDR3 consists of 14 residues. J was trimmed by 8 bases and V by 4 bases; bases with no gene match: 10. CDR1 is SQVTM and CDR2 is ANQGSEA in the germline V gene.